This T cell receptor beta chain was obtained from a study of beta chain features in type 1 diabetes listed by TCRdb under 2018. For the wider study: Patients and healthy donors did not differ in mean age, gender distribution, total cell number or subset yield. Across all samples, roughly 110,000,000 sorted cells were examined, and cell number per subset correlated strongly with RNA yield. Whereas all 30 or so donors provided naive and central memory subsets, regulatory and stem cell-like memory subsets were isolated from just 8 patients and roughly 8 healthy donors. The study compared the TCRB repertoires of sorted circulating CD4+ T cell subsets in recently diagnosed type 1 diabetes patients with those in matched healthy donors. Results and caveats for the whole study, not just this receptor: Because the HLA sub-analyses included only small numbers of individuals, any influence of HLA type on TCRB rearrangement was left unresolved. Shorter templates might be favored by PCR, yet because patient and control samples were amplified and corrected together, any such skew would affect both groups equally. Type 1 diabetes patients showed a moderate but significant shortening of TCRB CDR3 length in all four CD4+ subsets. Sequencing cDNA rather than genomic DNA could over-represent highly expressing activated cells, although activation and CD3 levels did not differ between groups. At VDJ recombination sites, type 1 diabetes patients had fewer insertions and more deleted nucleotides, which implies abnormalities in thymic rearrangement. Naive, central memory and regulatory TCRB repertoires appeared more similar among patients than among healthy donors.

Each donor gave one peripheral blood draw, averaging around 0.11 L, which was collected into heparinised tubes. A BD FACSAria II and a panel including CD45RO, CCR7, CD25, CD127, CD95 and CD27 were used to sort naive, central memory, regulatory and stem cell-like memory CD4+ T cells. All sorted populations exceeded 95% purity. PBMCs were isolated immediately by Lymphoprep density gradient centrifugation and stained directly without culture. Samples were stained and sorted in pairs, with one healthy donor and one patient per experiment, so that batch effects were minimized. The entire isolated RNA was reverse transcribed using the High Capacity cDNA Reverse Transcription Kit, and thus expressed TCRB transcripts were sequenced. Deep immunoSEQ sequencing was performed on naive, central memory and regulatory T cell samples, with an average of roughly 3.3 million total reads per sample. Sorted cells were lysed in RLT buffer, and RNA was extracted using DNase-treated RNeasy Micro or Mini kits according to cell number. Each cell subset was processed separately to prevent cross-contamination, with patient and healthy donor samples processed together. TCRB sequences were amplified from cDNA with the immunoSEQ multiplex PCR, producing 87-bp fragments spanning the CDR3 region. Sequencing of the amplicons was done on the Illumina HiSeq platform. In the original analysis: PCR bias was computationally corrected using synthetic template baselines, reads within Hamming distance 2 were collapsed, and singletons that could not be merged were discarded. By aligning reads against IMGT, V, D and J genes, CDR3 length, and insertions or deletions at six rearrangement sites were assigned. Within each subset, clonotype counts were normalized to sorted cell number, and only after that were true diversity and Gini coefficients computed with the tcR R package. Repertoire sharing was quantified using the overlap coefficient calculated on TCRB nucleotide sequences. Out-of-frame TCRB sequences from naive cells were analyzed as a proxy for the pre-selection repertoire. TCRdb mirrors the immuneACCESS table, restricted to in-frame sequences. Some clones are absent from its copies; in checked studies, under half trace to an unresolved V gene, and the reason for the others is unknown. The V and J calls and the clone size are those of that table, but D and trimming were determined from the DNA. For this sample the table gives hundreds of thousands of clones, of which roughly 13% were detected only once. The top ten clonotypes cover 0.035% to 0.045% of the sample.

A note on this clone: What this receptor recognizes is not known. It has no much larger one-base neighbor in the sample; base qualities were not kept.

The sequence came from a man aged 18 to 30 with type 1 diabetes. The source material was naive CD4+ T cells from blood. The cell subset or site label for this specimen denotes: true naive CD4+ T cells.

The nucleotides read TGTGCCAGCACCCCGTCAGGGTTCAATCAGCCCCAGCATTTT. This yields the protein CASTPSGFNQPQHF. Rearrangement joined TRBV28 to TRBJ1-5; 5 matching bases give a weak D call of TRBD1. Trimming costs V 7 bases and J 3 bases, and their ends lie 13 bases apart. CDR1 and CDR2, per the germline V gene, are MDHEN and SYDVKM. Spanning cysteine to phenylalanine, the CDR3 consists of 14 amino acids. Kept here is only the CDR3 DNA, which spans 42 bases and is read in frame from base 1.